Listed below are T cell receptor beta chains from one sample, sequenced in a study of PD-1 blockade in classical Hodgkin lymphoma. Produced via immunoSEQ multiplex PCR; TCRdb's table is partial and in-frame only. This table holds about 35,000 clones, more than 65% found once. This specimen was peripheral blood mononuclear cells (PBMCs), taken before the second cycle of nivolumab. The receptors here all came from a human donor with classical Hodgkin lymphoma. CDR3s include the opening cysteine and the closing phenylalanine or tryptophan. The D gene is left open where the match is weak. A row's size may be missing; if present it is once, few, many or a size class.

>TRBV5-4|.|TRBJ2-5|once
TGTGCCAGCAGCTTTTGGCGGTCAGGGGAGACCCAGTACTTC
CASSFWRSGETQYF
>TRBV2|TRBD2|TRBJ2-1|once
TGTGCCAGCAGTGAAGAAACTAGCGGGGTGAGTGAGCAGTTCTTC
CASSEETSGVSEQFF
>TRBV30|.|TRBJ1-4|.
TGTGCCTGGAGACGGGCAACTAATGAAAAACTGTTTTTT
CAWRRATNEKLFF
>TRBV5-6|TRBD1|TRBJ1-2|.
TGTGCCAGCAGTTCATGGACAGGGATCTATGGCTACACCTTC
CASSSWTGIYGYTF
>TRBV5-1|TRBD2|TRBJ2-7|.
TGCGCCAGCAGCTTTTCCGGGGGGGTCTACGAGCAGTACTTC
CASSFSGGVYEQYF
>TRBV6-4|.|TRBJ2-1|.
TGTGCCAGCAGTGGCAGTCCCCTTAGCTCCTACAATGAGCAGTTCTTC
CASSGSPLSSYNEQFF
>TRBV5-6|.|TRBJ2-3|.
TGTGCCAGCAGCTTGGATGAGGGGTGGGAGCAGTATTTT
CASSLDEGWEQYF
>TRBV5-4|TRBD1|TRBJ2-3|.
TGTGCCAGCAGCTCGTCAGGGGGCGCAGATACGCAGTATTTT
CASSSSGGADTQYF
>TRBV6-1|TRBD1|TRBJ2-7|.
TGTGCCAGCAGTGTTCCCACCGGGACAGAGTCCTACGAGCAGTACTTC
CASSVPTGTESYEQYF
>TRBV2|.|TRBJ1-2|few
TGTGCCAGCAGTGACAGGGCCTCGGGAGGTGGCTACACCTTC
CASSDRASGGGYTF
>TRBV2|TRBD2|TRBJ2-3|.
TGTGCCAGCAAGGGTGGCCTAGCGGGGACCACAGATACGCAGTATTTT
CASKGGLAGTTDTQYF
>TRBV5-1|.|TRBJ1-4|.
TGCGCCAGCAGCCCAGAGGCCAGGGACGAAAAACTGTTTTTT
CASSPEARDEKLFF
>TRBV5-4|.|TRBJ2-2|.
TGTGCCAGCAGCGTGTCTTGGGGGGTGCCCGGGGAGCTGTTTTTT
CASSVSWGVPGELFF
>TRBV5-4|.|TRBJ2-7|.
TGTGCCAGCAGCTTGGGACAGGCGGGCGAGCAGTACTTC
CASSLGQAGEQYF
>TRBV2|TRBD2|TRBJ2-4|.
TGTGCCAGCAGTGACAGGCAGGAAGGACTAGGGGTCTTATGGGTTCAGTACTTC
CASSDRQEGLGVLWVQYF
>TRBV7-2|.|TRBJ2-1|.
TGTGCCAGCAGCTTAAGGCCTTCCAATGAGCAGTTCTTC
CASSLRPSNEQFF
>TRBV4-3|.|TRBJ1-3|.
TGCGCCAGCAGCCAAGACCCGCGGGGGGCTGGGTCTGGAAACACCATATATTTT
CASSQDPRGAGSGNTIYF
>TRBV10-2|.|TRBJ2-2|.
TGCGCCAGCAGTGTGAAGGCGAACACCGGGGAGCTGTTTTTT
CASSVKANTGELFF
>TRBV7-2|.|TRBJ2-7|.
TGTGCCAGCAGCTTAGTGGAGGGCAGGGGCGCGTACTTC
CASSLVEGRGAYF
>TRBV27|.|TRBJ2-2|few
TGTGCCAGCAGTTTCGGGACAACCGGGGAGCTGTTTTTT
CASSFGTTGELFF
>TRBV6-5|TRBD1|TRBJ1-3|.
TGTGCCAGCGGGAGGGACAGAAGAAACACCATATATTTT
CASGRDRRNTIYF
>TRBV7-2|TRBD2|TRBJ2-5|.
TGTGCCAGCAGCTCCCCGGGGGGAGAGACCCAGTACTTC
CASSSPGGETQYF
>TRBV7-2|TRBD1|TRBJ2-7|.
TGTGCCAGCAGCTTAGTGACAGGGAGCGACGAGCAGTACTTC
CASSLVTGSDEQYF
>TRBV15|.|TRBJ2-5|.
TGTGCCACCGGGTCTCAAGAGACCCAGTACTTC
CATGSQETQYF